The present T cell receptor (beta chain) was sequenced within a study of T cell responses to AZD1222 COVID-19 vaccine (dated by TCRdb to the early 2020s). About the study as a whole: AZD1222 recipients whose second dose came at about 4 weeks and those whose second dose came at about 12 weeks were combined into one group, since spike-specific TCR depth and breadth did not differ between the two schedules. A total of just over 230 trial participants underwent TCR sequencing, of whom under 220 had received two doses of AZD1222 and approximately 25 had received two doses of the MenACWY control vaccine. Trial participants were enrolled by age into subgroups of 18-55, 56-69 and 70-plus years, and roughly 150, 30 and 60 TCR-sequenced participants, respectively, were included in these subgroups. The study at large found these results: Conclusions about previously exposed vaccinees were limited because only six AZD1222 recipients were SARS-CoV-2 seropositive at baseline. After two AZD1222 doses, spike-specific TCR breadth and depth were significantly higher than at day 0 and than in MenACWY recipients. Reportedly, almost half of the unique spike-specific TCRs recognized epitopes lying outside the regions that are mutated in the B.1.351 and B.1.1.7 variants. Most participants were white British and females outnumbered males, and the authors suggested that clonal diversity may have been underestimated. Vaccine-associated CD4 TCRs spanned the whole spike protein, with dominant responses in regions 160-218 and 743-854. Because no day 14 peak-response samples were available, the repertoires could be characterized only after the peak T cell response. The 56-69-year group was small, and its depth increase did not reach significance, likely because of low power.

According to the study, the label for this sample's time point signals: baseline before first vaccination. The vaccinee samples were drawn from two UK trials, COV001 and COV002, one of which was a single-blind randomized controlled phase 2/3 trial testing AZD1222 (ChAdOx1 nCoV-19) in healthy adults. For TCRbeta chain sequencing, PBMC samples from trial participants were taken at day 0 and at day 28 after the second dose. The CDR3 regions of human TCRbeta chains were subjected to immunosequencing. As for the original processing: TCRs in the repertoires were matched against a reference library of SARS-CoV-2-specific TCRs that had been generated with the MIRA antigen-specificity platform. Breadth was defined as the fraction of unique TCRs that were SARS-CoV-2-associated. Depth was defined as the fraction of total T cells that were SARS-CoV-2-associated. Using the MIRA data, each spike-specific TCR was assigned both to the spike region to which the TCR was reactive and to a CD4 or CD8 class. Log10-transformed breadth and depth values were compared by one-way ANOVA with Sidak's multiple comparisons tests. In its TCRdb copy, this immuneACCESS table keeps in-frame sequences only and misses some clones. Where compared with another copy, unresolved V genes explain less than half of these, and the others have no known cause. Clone size and the V and J calls come from that table; the DNA yielded D and trimming. The sample contains roughly 250,000 clones, over 90% of them found a single time. Together, the top ten hold 0.55% of the sample.

A remark on this clone: Its antigen is still unknown. No qualities accompany the bases; no much larger clone lies one base away.

CDR3 length: 14 amino acids, cysteine to phenylalanine. Just CDR3 DNA is preserved here, 42 bases in frame from base 1. The V end loses 1 base and the J end loses 6 bases, and a stretch of 7 bases separates them. The germline V gene encodes CDR1 SNHLY and CDR2 FYNNEI. This receptor chain uses TRBV2 and TRBJ1-6; TRBD1 is possibly the D segment (6 matching bases). The TCR originated in an adult in good health. The sequencing used peripheral blood, collected on day 0 of AZD1222 vaccination. The sequence in DNA is TGTGCCAGCAGTGAAGGACAGGTTAATTCACCCCTCCACTTT. This gives the protein CASSEGQVNSPLHF.